The rows below give T cell receptor beta chains drawn from one sample of a study of CD4 T cells in relation to SARS-CoV-2 and coronaviruses. Clones were read by immunoSEQ multiplex PCR, and TCRdb kept only the in-frame ones, dropping some. The sample has about 56,000 clones; 92% are singletons. Sequenced: naive CD4+ T cells from PBMCs. These receptor sequences come from an adult with COVID-19. The CDR3 runs from the conserved cysteine through the conserved F or W. The D gene is left open where the match is weak. Expanded clones get a size class; other rows say once, few or many, or leave the size out.

>TRBV5-4|TRBD1|NA
CASRWTGGASGAGANVLTF
>TRBV3-1/TRBV3-2|TRBD2|NA
CASTGTSGAQETQYF
>TRBV5-1|NA|NA
CASSLTGGNTEAFF
>TRBV6-5|NA|NA
CASSYSWGAAGELFF
>TRBV6-6|NA|NA
CASSYSQGPDTQYF
>TRBV29-1|NA|NA
CSARSNYGYTF
>TRBV4-1|NA|NA
CASSPLGLEGDTQYF
>TRBV20-1|TRBD1|NA
CSAFDRDRGYF
>TRBV6-1|NA|NA
CASSELSGYTF
>TRBV3-1/TRBV3-2|NA|NA
CASSDGVRVRANVLTF
>TRBV1|NA|once
CTSSQTSRTDTQYF
>TRBV19|NA|NA
CASSWQNSYNEQFF
>TRBV18|NA|NA
CASSGRYEQYF
>TRBV2|NA|NA
CASKEQRWDSYEQYF
>TRBV9|NA|NA
CASSVGGQSSYNEQFF
>TRBV5-4|NA|NA
CASHPTRQATDTQYF
>TRBV7-9|TRBD2|NA
CASSVAGSSYEQYF
>TRBV18|TRBD1|NA
CASSPPSGQGRTF
>TRBV3-1/TRBV3-2|NA|once
CASSQTGNEQFF
>TRBV19|TRBD2|NA
CASSRLAGVVFF
>TRBV4-1|TRBD1|NA
CASSQGGQGSYNSPLHF
>TRBV12-1|NA|NA
CASSAGTGGDQPQHF
>TRBV3-1/TRBV3-2|NA|NA
CASSHLGGGNWQFF
>TRBV5-1|NA|NA
CASSLYSEQFF
>TRBV30|TRBD2|NA
CAWTTRGGYTQYF
>TRBV28|TRBD2|NA
CASRGLATNIQYF
>TRBV28|NA|NA
CASSSPAPADGNEKLFF
>TRBV18|NA|NA
CASSPPPGPNYGYTF
>TRBV5-4|NA|few
CASNPQLAAANEQFF
>TRBV2|NA|NA
CASSRKPMMNTEAFF
>TRBV5-1|TRBD2|NA
CASSFGSGRARETQYF
>TRBV19|TRBD2|NA
CASTPGLAGGYTYNEQFF
>TRBV30|NA|NA
CAWSFTGELFF
>TRBV7-9|TRBD2|NA
CASSRAREGPEQYF
>TRBV28|NA|NA
CASGKSGAWETQYF
>TRBV18|NA|NA
CASSVHRAYEQYF
>TRBV12-3/TRBV12-4|NA|NA
CASSLRGQPQHF
>TRBV10-1|TRBD1|NA
CASSKTGGIYNEQFF
>TRBV5-1|NA|NA
CASSLAGLAEGVSYEQYF
>TRBV20-1|TRBD2|NA
CSAKRDHF
>TRBV6-5|NA|NA
CASSYRPGTSLDTQYF
>TRBV18|NA|NA
CASSPGSNQPQHF
>TRBV12-3/TRBV12-4|NA|NA
CASRLEGELFF
>TRBV19|NA|once
CASRQAGQPTNYEQYF
>TRBV5-6|TRBD2|NA
CASTRLAGGVGELFF
>TRBV7-9|TRBD2|NA
CASSPGLAGPNEQFF
>TRBV3-1/TRBV3-2|TRBD2|NA
CASRPVAGGVETQYF
>TRBV5-4|TRBD2|NA
CASSSGTINEQFF
>TRBV2|NA|NA
CASRNENQPQHF
>TRBV29-1|TRBD2|NA
CSVEQAGGGTDTQYF
>TRBV20-1|TRBD2|NA
CSASASGRATYEQYF
>TRBV19|TRBD2|NA
CASSIRSGRTWNEQFF
>TRBV30|NA|NA
CAWSLGLNEQFF
>TRBV7-2|TRBD2|NA
CASSLAGGSNYEQYF
>TRBV5-4|NA|NA
CASSSLGGGPYEQYF
>TRBV19|TRBD2|NA
CASSPGLVDEQYF